The clone carrying this T cell receptor (beta chain) was detected only once. Germline V gives CDR1 LNHDA, CDR2 SQIVND (reference sequence). Trimming cost V 6 bases and J 3 bases; bases outside gene matches: 16. CDR3 length equals 18 residues. The record originates from a study of OX40 agonist ivuxolimab in advanced cancers. The data were produced by immunoSEQ multiplex PCR, yet TCRdb's version contains in-frame clones alone and is incomplete. The table has about 53,000 clones, 70% to 85% seen once. The chain joins TRBV19 to TRBJ2-1; 8 bases are a match to TRBD1. The sequence derives from an adult with an advanced solid tumor such as melanoma, head and neck, liver or kidney cancer. Sample: CD4+ or CD8+ T cells sorted from blood, taken in a trial of the OX40 agonist ivuxolimab. CDR3 in DNA: TGTGCCAGTAGCCCCCACATATTTCGGACAGGGAACTACAATGAGCAGTTCTTC. Its protein is CASSPHIFRTGNYNEQFF.